This TCR beta chain appears in the sequencing data of a study of CD8 T cells in ankylosing spondylitis. Study findings and constraints: Reactive arthritis synovial fluid and blood previously showed some of these motif variants. Significant enrichment of disease-linked clones was reported in matched ankylosing spondylitis synovial fluid. Ankylosing spondylitis blood appeared to carry a characteristic TCR beta motif of roughly eight highly homologous variants.

Each TCR beta library was made by quantitative 5'-RACE that incorporated molecular barcodes. TCRdb independently ran MiXCR on the 5' RACE reads; one entry per CDR3 protein. The table has 150,000 to 200,000 distinct CDR3 sequences, 15% to 20% seen once. As for this clonotype: What it binds is unknown.

The TCR sequence derives from a male donor with ankylosing spondylitis or in good health (not recorded which). Sequencing was performed on blood, either unsorted or a sorted T cell fraction (not recorded which).

In nucleotides, the CDR3 is TGTGCCAGCCGGAGGATGTTGGATTCACCCCTCCACTTT. It yields the protein CASRRMLDSPLHF. The rearrangement joins TRBV25-1 to TRBJ1-6; no reliable D call. Per the germline V gene, CDR1 is MGHDK and CDR2 is SYGVNS. CDR3 length: 13 amino acids. V dropped 8 bases and J dropped 8 bases, with 13 bases sitting between them.